A selection of T cell receptor beta chains follows, all from one sample in a study of early stage breast cancer tumors. Only in-frame clones appear in the TCRdb table, and some are missing; sequencing was by immunoSEQ multiplex PCR. The repertoire holds 25,000 to 35,000 clones, with roughly 80% as singletons. The source material was blood. The source of these receptors is a person in their forties with breast cancer. Both conserved end residues are trimmed from each CDR3.

TRBJ1-2,TRBV4-2,ASSQDATLGTGN
TRBJ1-1,TRBV27,ASSTPSGTANTEAF
TRBJ1-2,TRBV15,ATSRDWGTVNGYT
TRBJ1-5,TRBV6-5,ASSRTGNQPQH
TRBJ1-2,TRBV5-4,ASSLNLPIYGYT
TRBJ1-1,TRBV30,AWSESGTEAF
TRBJ2-5,TRBV29-1,SVGLVGQETQY
TRBJ2-3,TRBV13,ASSLFSGTGGTDTQY
TRBJ2-3,TRBV27,ASSPPGASTDTQY
TRBJ2-3,TRBV28,ASSPQVYTDTQY
TRBJ2-1,TRBV6-4,ASSDSVSGSYNEQF
TRBJ2-3,TRBV25-1,ASSASGRALPGDTQY
TRBJ1-2,TRBV6-6,ASGVDASYT
TRBJ2-5,TRBV19,ASSTPGQGVRQETQY
TRBJ2-4,TRBV7-2,ASSQQGDSIQY
TRBJ2-1,TRBV5-1,ASSLADSFGEQF
TRBJ1-2,TRBV7-2,ASSFRTGGNGYT
TRBJ2-3,TRBV9,ASSVGLETGLAGGFTDTQY
TRBJ2-1,TRBV5-1,ASSFEIRLAGDEQF
TRBJ1-4,TRBV27,ASRTEVGEKLF
TRBJ2-1,TRBV28,ASSLVAANNEQF
TRBJ1-1,TRBV28,ASSLLQFEAF
TRBJ1-2,TRBV2,ASSVGQLEGYGYT
TRBJ1-2,TRBV30,AWSHQTGGGYGYT
TRBJ1-2,TRBV7-9,ASSSGTGSLDGYT
TRBJ1-2,TRBV7-2,ASSLGQGHGYT
TRBJ2-3,TRBV7-2,ASSSTNFGQGAGTDTQY
TRBJ2-1,TRBV7-8,ASSLQLAGESEQF
TRBJ2-1,TRBV4-3,ASSQDLLKLAGGSGEQF
TRBJ1-5,TRBV7-3,ASSFQGQPQH
TRBJ2-7,TRBV28,ASTPGTGVLEQY
TRBJ1-1,TRBV13,ASSLRQGRGNTEAF